This T cell receptor (beta chain) was found in a study of T cell repertoires in cytomegalovirus infection (dated by TCRdb to the late 2010s). As for the study more broadly: The HLA type of each donor mattered for the analysis, because public TCR beta signatures pointed to carriage of CMV infection along with the matching HLA type.

CDR1 and CDR2, looked up from the germline V gene (reference sequence), are MNHNY and SVGAGI. V ends up 0 bases short and J 4 bases short, with an unmatched junction base count of 6. The CDR3 goes from the cysteine to the phenylalanine over 18 residues. This entry keeps only the CDR3 DNA: 54 bases, framed from base 1. The sequencer was an Illumina HiSeq 1500. Starting from the raw public reads, TCRdb applied fastp trimming at Q25, assembled clones with MiXCR and retained in-frame beta chains. Each CDR3 protein gets just one entry, which takes the most common genes and DNA from the rows behind it. For this sample the table gives a few hundred thousand distinct CDR3 sequences, of which over 7.5% were detected only once. Around 4.1% of the sample rests with the top ten. This clonotype was seen more than once but under ten times. It has no known antigen specificity. Base-call qualities are not available, and no considerably larger clone is one nucleotide away.

Study-wide conclusions, independent of this receptor: In the ex vivo response, HLA-C-restricted CMV-specific TCR beta clonotypes were dominant, and in two of eight donors the single most frequent clonotype came from this HLA-C-restricted group. Carriers of CMV infection plus the relevant HLA type were discriminated by the cumulative frequency of public TCR beta family members in the study cohort and in an independent approximately 340-donor cohort.

Rearrangement joined TRBV6-6 to TRBJ2-1; 13 bases in the junction line up with TRBD2. The specimen was PBMCs. The sequence came from a human donor in good health (CMV status not recorded). Some clones in this sample may be carry-over from other donors' samples. CDR3 loop: CASSYSGTSGIGYNEQFF. The sequenced DNA: TGTGCCAGCAGTTACTCTGGGACTAGCGGGATAGGGTACAATGAGCAGTTCTTC.